This paragraph reports one TCR beta chain. Antigen: not known. The data originate from a study of T cell responses to AZD1222 COVID-19 vaccine. The germline V gene has CDR1 MNHNS and CDR2 SASEGT. V lost 2 bases and J lost 7, with 14 bases in between. The CDR3 extends over 14 amino acids. Second doses were pooled across both intervals (about 4 or about 12 weeks). Study-level points and caveats: Donors skewed white British and female; clonal diversity was possibly underestimated. Researchers took repertoire samples only after the peak T cell response had come. Baseline seropositives among AZD1222 recipients totaled only five or six.

The assay was immunoSEQ multiplex PCR, and TCRdb's table has in-frame clones only and misses some. The table includes approximately 150,000 clones, 88% detected once. This specimen was peripheral blood, taken 28 days after the second AZD1222 dose. This receptor was identified in an adult who received the AZD1222 COVID-19 vaccine. J is TRBJ2-5 and V is TRBV6-1, with D possibly being TRBD2 (6 bases). CDR3 DNA: TGTGCCAGCAGTGAATCTAGCGCCTATCCGACCCAGTACTTC. As protein: CASSESSAYPTQYF.